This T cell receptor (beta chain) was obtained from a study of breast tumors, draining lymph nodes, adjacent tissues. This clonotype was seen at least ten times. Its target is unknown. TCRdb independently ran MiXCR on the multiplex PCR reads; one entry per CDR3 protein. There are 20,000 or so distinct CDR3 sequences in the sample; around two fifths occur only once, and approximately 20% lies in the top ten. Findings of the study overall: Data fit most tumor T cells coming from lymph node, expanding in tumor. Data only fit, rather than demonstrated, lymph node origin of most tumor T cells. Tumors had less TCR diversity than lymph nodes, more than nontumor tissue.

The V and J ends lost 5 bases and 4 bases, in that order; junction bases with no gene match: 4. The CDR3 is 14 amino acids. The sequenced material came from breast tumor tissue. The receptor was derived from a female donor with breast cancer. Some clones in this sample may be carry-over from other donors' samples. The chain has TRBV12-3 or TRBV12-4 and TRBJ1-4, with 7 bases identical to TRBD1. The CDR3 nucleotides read TGTGCCAGCAGTAGGGGGCCGAATAATGAAAAACTGTTTTTT. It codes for CASSRGPNNEKLFF.